This entry lists 13 T cell receptor beta chains sequenced from one sample in a study of T cell responses to AZD1222 COVID-19 vaccine. TCRdb's table, derived via immunoSEQ multiplex PCR, lists solely in-frame clones and lacks some. This sample yields fewer than 200,000 clones, of which 85% to 90% are seen a single time; 11% belongs to the top ten. The sample here was peripheral blood, taken 28 days after the second AZD1222 dose. These receptor sequences come from an adult who received the AZD1222 COVID-19 vaccine.

This clone has just a few counts. Distinct nucleotide sequences in the sample also encode this CDR3. The chain combines TRBV10-2 with TRBJ1-4; 11 nucleotides align to TRBD1. Unmatched junction bases numbered 4, after V lost 0 bases and J lost 7 bases. The CDR3 sequence is 16 residues long. Per germline, CDR1 WSHSY and CDR2 SAAADI. The CDR3 is CASSESGTGGGEKLFF. DNA of the CDR3: TGCGCCAGCAGTGAGTCCGGGACAGGGGGTGGTGAAAAACTGTTTTTT.

The chain carries TRBV6-5 and TRBJ1-3, with a possible D match to TRBD1 (6 bases). V was pared by 2 bases and J by 12 bases, with 17 bases between. The CDR3 loop spans 14 amino acids. The V gene's germline CDR1 is MNHEY and CDR2 SVGAGI. The DNA of the CDR3 is TGTGCCAGCAGTTACACCTCCTTGGGGGCCCACATATATTTT. It is translated as CASSYTSLGAHIYF.

V is TRBV6-1 and J is TRBJ1-5, with 7 nucleotides matching TRBD1. Unmatched junction bases numbered 18, after V lost 0 bases and J lost 7 bases. Germline lookup yields CDR1 MNHNS and CDR2 SASEGT. There are 19 residues in the CDR3. The CDR3 region is CASSEALSSRGYRGQPQHF. CDR3 nucleotide sequence: TGTGCCAGCAGTGAAGCGCTATCGTCCAGAGGGTACAGGGGCCAGCCCCAGCATTTT.

The genes are TRBV20-1 and TRBJ1-1; unclear D gene. Germline loops: CDR1 DFQATT, CDR2 SNEGSKA (reference sequence). Trimming left V 3 bases short and J 2 bases short, with 7 bases between. The CDR3 runs to 12 residues. CDR3 sequence reads: CSASGHNTEAFF. CDR3 DNA sequence: TGCAGTGCTAGTGGTCATAACACTGAAGCTTTCTTT.

The chain uses TRBV4-2 and TRBJ2-7; no reliable D call. Per the germline V gene, CDR1 is LGHNA and CDR2 is YNFKEQ. Trimming took off 0 bases at V and 3 bases at J, with 6 bases between the two ends. The CDR3 extends over 13 amino acids. The CDR3 reads CASSQDYGYEQYF. The CDR3, as DNA: TGTGCCAGCAGCCAAGATTACGGCTACGAGCAGTACTTC.

V gene TRBV6-5 combines with J gene TRBJ2-5, with D maybe TRBD1 (7 bases). CDR3 length: 15 residues. V lost 6 bases and J 1 base, leaving 15 bases between the germline ends. Germline loops: CDR1 MNHEY, CDR2 SVGAGI. In DNA, the CDR3 is TGTGCCAGCAGGGAGGGGGCAGCGGGCCAAGAGACCCAGTACTTC. Its translation is CASREGAAGQETQYF.

The genes are TRBV19 and TRBJ2-7; D is tentatively TRBD1 or TRBD2 (5 bases each). CDR3 length: 15 amino acids. Germline CDR1 LNHDA, CDR2 SQIVND (reference sequence). V was trimmed by 5 bases and J by 0 bases, leaving 14 bases between them. The CDR3 here is CASSPRTGLSYEQYF. The CDR3 coding sequence is TGTGCCAGTAGTCCACGGACGGGGCTCTCCTACGAGCAGTACTTC.

CDR3 amino acids: CASSPSGTYNSPLHF. The CDR3 bases are TGTGCCAGCAGCCCCTCGGGTACTTATAATTCACCCCTCCACTTT. The chain carries TRBV7-3 and TRBJ1-6; unclear D gene. The V gene's germline CDR1 is SGHTA and CDR2 FQGTGA. Trimming shortened V by 5 bases and J by 4 bases, and 12 bases separated the two germline ends. This CDR3 contains 15 residues.

The chain couples TRBV7-3 to TRBJ2-1; 10 positions match TRBD2. The length of the CDR3 is 17 residues. Germline assignment: CDR1 SGHTA and CDR2 FQGTGA. V shed 2 bases, J shed 0 bases, and the junction held 4 bases outside the gene matches. The chain's CDR3 is CASSLYSGGASYNEQFF. For the CDR3, the DNA is TGTGCCAGCAGCTTATACAGCGGGGGGGCCTCCTACAATGAGCAGTTCTTC.

The chain combines TRBV6-6 with TRBJ2-2; the D call may be TRBD1 or TRBD2 (5 bases each). V was clipped by 5 bases and J by 3 bases, with 19 bases between them. The length of the CDR3 is 17 residues. CDR1 and CDR2 (germline): MNHNY, SVGAGI (reference sequence). The CDR3 region has the DNA TGTGCCAGCAGTCCCGGGACCCCCAGCGGAGACACCGGGGAGCTGTTTTTT. Translating gives CASSPGTPSGDTGELFF.

The chain joins TRBV18 to TRBJ2-7, with 10 bases identical to TRBD2. The CDR3 extends over 17 amino acids. The V segment lost 1 base and the J segment 0 bases; nucleotides outside the gene matches: 6. Germline V gene lookup returns CDR1 KGHSH and CDR2 LQKENI. The CDR3 nucleotides are TGTGCCAGCTCACCACTAGCGGGGGGCCCTTCCTCCTACGAGCAGTACTTC. Its translation: CASSPLAGGPSSYEQYF.

The gene calls are TRBV4-3 and TRBJ1-6; 7 positions agree with TRBD1. The junction had 8 bases not matched to a gene; V was cut back by 3 bases and J by 9 bases. There are 15 residues in the CDR3. From germline, CDR1 is LGHNA and CDR2 YSLEER. CDR3 nucleotides: TGCGCCAGCAGCCAGGATAGGACAGGTACTTCACCCCTCCACTTT. The encoded protein is CASSQDRTGTSPLHF.

The chain has TRBV6-2 or TRBV6-3 and TRBJ1-5, with D unresolved. The CDR3 runs to 16 residues. V was pared by 4 bases and J by 11 bases, with 24 bases between. Germline CDR1 MNHEY, CDR2 SVGEGT. The CDR3 sequence is CASSSGRAHLVEAQHF. As DNA, the CDR3 is TGTGCCAGCAGTTCTGGACGGGCCCACCTTGTGGAGGCCCAGCATTTT.